This TCR beta chain was found in a study of synovial regulatory T cells in juvenile arthritis. This CDR3 spans 13 amino acids. No DNA was logged. CDR1 MGHRA and CDR2 YSYEKL come from the germline V gene. Study-wide findings and caveats: Across patients, iaTreg TCR repertoires were mostly private, partly shared with synovial Teff and blood CPL. Inflammation-associated Treg cells in blood had less TCR diversity than the remaining blood Treg cells.

Donors were 11 juvenile idiopathic arthritis patients with active disease. As for this clone: What it binds is not known.

TCRdb keeps only in-frame clones here, not all; method: immunoSEQ multiplex PCR. In total, the table holds around 9,500 clones. The chain is built from TRBV4-1 and TRBJ2-7; the D call of TRBD2 rests on TCRdb alone, since no DNA is present to check it. The sequenced material came from Treg cells from blood. Described subset: remaining (HLA-DR-negative) circulating blood Treg cells. The TCR sequence derives from a donor aged 2-30 years with juvenile idiopathic arthritis. This CDR3 reads CASSPPGGPEQYF.